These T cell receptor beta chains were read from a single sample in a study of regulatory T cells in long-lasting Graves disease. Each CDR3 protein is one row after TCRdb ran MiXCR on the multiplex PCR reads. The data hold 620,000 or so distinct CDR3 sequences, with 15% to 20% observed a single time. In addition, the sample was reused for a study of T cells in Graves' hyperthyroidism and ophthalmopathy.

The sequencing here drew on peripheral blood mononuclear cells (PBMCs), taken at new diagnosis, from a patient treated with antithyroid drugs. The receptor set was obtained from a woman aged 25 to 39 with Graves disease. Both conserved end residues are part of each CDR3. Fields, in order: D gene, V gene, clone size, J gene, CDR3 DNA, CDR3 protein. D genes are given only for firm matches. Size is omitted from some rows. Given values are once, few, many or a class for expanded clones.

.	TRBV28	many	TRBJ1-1	TGTGCCAGCACCCAAGAAAGGGAGTGGGGCACTGAAGCTTTCTTT	CASTQEREWGTEAFF
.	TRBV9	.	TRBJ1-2	TGTGCCAGCAGCGTATTAACTGGGGATGGCTACACCTTC	CASSVLTGDGYTF
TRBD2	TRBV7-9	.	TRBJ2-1	TGTGCCTGTAAAACTAGCGGGAGTATCAATGAGCAGTTCTTC	CACKTSGSINEQFF
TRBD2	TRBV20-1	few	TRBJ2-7	TGCAGTGCTAGTAGTTCGGGACTAGCGGATTACGAGCAGTACTTC	CSASSSGLADYEQYF
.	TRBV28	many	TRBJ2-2	TGTGCCAGCAGCCATATCACCGGGGAGCTGTTTTTT	CASSHITGELFF
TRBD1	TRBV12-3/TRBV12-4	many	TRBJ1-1	TGTGCCAGCAGTCGATATCGACAGGGTCCCACTGAAGCTTTCTTT	CASSRYRQGPTEAFF
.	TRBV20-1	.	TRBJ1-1	TGCAGTGCCGACCGGCCTTACACTGAAGCTTTCTTT	CSADRPYTEAFF
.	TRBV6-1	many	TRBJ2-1	TGTGCCAGCAGTGAAGCGCTTCTAGGGCGGAATGAGCAGTTCTTC	CASSEALLGRNEQFF
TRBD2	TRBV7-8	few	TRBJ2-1	TGTGCCAGCAGCTTAGGGGGGGTCGGATCTAGCGGGAGGCCGTCCTACAATGAGCAGTTCTTC	CASSLGGVGSSGRPSYNEQFF
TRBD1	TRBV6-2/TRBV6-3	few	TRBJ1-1	TGTGCCAGCAGTTACTTACCGGGACAGGAGAACACTGAAGCTTTCTTT	CASSYLPGQENTEAFF
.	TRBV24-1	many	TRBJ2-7	TGTGCCACCAGTGATTTGCGAGTCGGGGGCGAGCAGTACTTC	CATSDLRVGGEQYF
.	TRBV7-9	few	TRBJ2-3	TGTGCCAGCAGCTCCGGGATCCACCTCACAGATACGCAGTATTTT	CASSSGIHLTDTQYF
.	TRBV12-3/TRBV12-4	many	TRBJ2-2	TGTGCCAGCAGTTTTACCCGGACCGGGGAGCTGTTTTTT	CASSFTRTGELFF
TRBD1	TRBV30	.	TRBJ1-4	TGTGCCTGTACGGGACAGTCTAATGAAAAACTGTTTTTT	CACTGQSNEKLFF
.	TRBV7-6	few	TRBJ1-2	TGTGCCAGCAGCTTAGTTTTGTCGGCTAACTATGGCTACACCTTC	CASSLVLSANYGYTF
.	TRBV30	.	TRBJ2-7	TGTGCCTGGAGTCTAGGGGTCATGGCGGACGCACCCTACGAGCAGTACTTC	CAWSLGVMADAPYEQYF
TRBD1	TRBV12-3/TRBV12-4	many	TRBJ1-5	TGTGCCAGCAGTTTGGGACAGGGTTTTAATCAGCCCCAGCATTTT	CASSLGQGFNQPQHF
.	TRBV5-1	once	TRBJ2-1	TGCGCCAGCAGCGAGGGACTGGATGAGCAGTTCTTC	CASSEGLDEQFF
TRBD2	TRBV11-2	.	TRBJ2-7	TGTGCCAGCAGCTTAGCTGGGACTAGCGGAGCCTACGAGCAGTACTTC	CASSLAGTSGAYEQYF
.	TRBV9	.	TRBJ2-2	TGTGCCAGCAGCGCGGCGTCAGGGGCGACCACCGGGGAGCTGTTTTTT	CASSAASGATTGELFF